This T cell receptor (beta chain) was identified in a study of blood T cells in healthy people across ages. Study background: Capture via template switching afforded approximately one barcoded beta molecule per two T cells. Findings of the study overall: Not knowing donor CMV status may have confounded expanded clonotype changes.

To note about this clonotype: Its antigen is still unknown.

Extractions gave at least 5.5 micrograms of total RNA per sample. V was shortened by 3 bases and J by 5 bases, with 19 bases between the two germline ends. The CDR3 totals 16 residues. The germline gives CDR1 LGHNA, CDR2 YSLEER. A second about 7 to 12 cycle PCR used barcoded and J-beta primers. No fewer than 3 million CDR3-containing paired-end reads came from each sample. TCRdb called the 5' RACE reads again in MiXCR, with one record for every CDR3 protein. The table lists about 830,000 distinct CDR3 sequences, around 62% of them singletons. Sample: blood. The clonotype originates from a man under 40 in good health. The J gene is TRBJ2-5, the V gene TRBV4-3; TRBD1 might be the D (5 bases). Here the CDR3 reads CASSHRLARVHETQYF. CDR3 nucleotides: TGCGCCAGCAGCCACCGCCTTGCCAGGGTCCACGAGACCCAGTACTTC.